One and the same sample provided the 29 T cell receptor beta chains below, sequenced in a study of cytomegalovirus exposure and HLA in healthy donors. PCR was performed using 60 Vbeta and 13 Jbeta primers. TCRdb's copy holds only in-frame clones and misses some; the assay was immunoSEQ multiplex PCR. Its clone listing holds approximately 100,000 clones. Source material: PBMCs. These receptors were taken from a man between 45 and 60 years old in good health and CMV-seronegative.

The chain uses TRBV6-6 and TRBJ1-1; 9 nucleotides match TRBD1. V trimming: 2 bases; J trimming: 3 bases; junction bases outside the gene matches: 4. The germline V gene encodes CDR1 MNHNY and CDR2 SVGAGI (reference sequence). The CDR3 has 15 residues. The CDR3 sequence is CASSYGGDRDTEAFF. In DNA form, the CDR3 reads TGTGCCAGCAGTTACGGAGGGGACAGGGACACTGAAGCTTTCTTT.

V gene TRBV7-2 combines with J gene TRBJ1-2; 7 bases are a match to TRBD1. The CDR3 has 16 residues. V shed 5 bases and J 0 bases; nucleotides not matched to a gene: 9. Germline CDR1 is SGHTA and CDR2 is FQGNSA. Written as DNA, the CDR3 is TGTGCCAGCAGCCCAGCCCGACAGGGAGCTAACTATGGCTACACCTTC. Protein product: CASSPARQGANYGYTF.

The chain links TRBV5-6 to TRBJ2-7; 8 nucleotides align to TRBD1. The CDR3 is made up of 15 amino acids. The ends lost 4 bases at V and 7 bases at J; junction bases unmatched: 13. Germline values: CDR1 SGHDT, CDR2 YYEEEE. In nucleotides, the CDR3 is TGTGCCAGCAGCCCGGACGCCAGGGGGCTCTGGGAGCAGTACTTC. It codes for CASSPDARGLWEQYF.

The genes are TRBV5-1 and TRBJ1-1; D ambiguous. This CDR3 region has 13 residues. The V gene lost 2 bases and the J gene lost 4 bases, with 9 bases spanning the gap. CDR1 and CDR2 (germline): SGHRS, YFSETQ. Written as DNA, the CDR3 is TGCGCCAGCAGCTTTGAGGGTCCCACTGAAGCTTTCTTT. This gives the protein CASSFEGPTEAFF. Drawing the rest from reference TRBV5-1 and TRBJ1-1, the complete variable domain is KAGVTQTPRYLIKTRGQQVTLSCSPISGHRSVSWYQQTPGQGLQFLFEYFSETQRNKGNFPGRFSGRQFSNSRSEMNVSTLELGDSALYLCASSFEGPTEAFFGQGTRLTVV.

V and J are TRBV29-1 and TRBJ2-5; tentative D call: TRBD1 (6 bases). The CDR3 contains 13 residues. V was trimmed by 4 bases and J by 4 bases, leaving 13 bases between them. Per germline, CDR1 SQVTM and CDR2 ANQGSEA. CDR3 protein: CSVVQQGVETQYF. CDR3 coding DNA: TGCAGCGTTGTACAACAGGGCGTAGAGACCCAGTACTTC.

The V and J genes are TRBV19 and TRBJ2-2; D is undetermined. The germline CDR1 and CDR2 sequences are LNHDA and SQIVND (reference sequence). Trimming pared 5 bases from V and 7 bases from J, leaving 8 bases between. CDR3 length: 12 amino acids. CDR3 coding DNA: TGTGCCAGTAGTCTAGGGCTCGGGGAGCTGTTTTTT. Its translation: CASSLGLGELFF.

The chain is built from TRBV5-1 and TRBJ2-1; 7 bases line up with TRBD2. The CDR3 totals 15 residues. Germline values: CDR1 SGHRS, CDR2 YFSETQ. V lost 2 bases and J lost 0; bases outside the gene matches: 2. The CDR3 loop is CASSLLANSYNEQFF. The CDR3 region has the DNA TGCGCCAGCAGCTTACTAGCGAACTCCTACAATGAGCAGTTCTTC.

This chain joins TRBV19 and TRBJ1-4; D gene unclear. Trimming pared 3 bases from V and 2 bases from J, leaving 10 bases between. Germline CDR1 is LNHDA and CDR2 is SQIVND (reference sequence). CDR3 size: 15 residues. The CDR3 sequence is CASSIWAGTNEKLFF. CDR3 nucleotide sequence: TGTGCCAGTAGTATTTGGGCGGGGACTAATGAAAAACTGTTTTTT.

The chain carries TRBV7-2 and TRBJ1-2, with D hard to call. The CDR3 extends over 14 amino acids. V gave up 5 bases and J gave up 3 bases, with 13 bases separating them. Per germline, CDR1 SGHTA and CDR2 FQGNSA. CDR3 amino acids: CASSPSRADYGYTF. The CDR3 DNA follows: TGTGCCAGCAGCCCCTCGAGGGCCGACTATGGCTACACCTTC. Full variable domain (rest looked up from reference TRBV7-2 and TRBJ1-2): GAGVSQSPSNKVTEKGKDVELRCDPISGHTALYWYRQSLGQGLEFLIYFQGNSAPDKSGLPSDRFSAERTGGSVSTLTIQRTQQEDSAVYLCASSPSRADYGYTFGSGTRLTVV.

V gene TRBV5-4 combines with J gene TRBJ2-7, with D possibly being TRBD1 (6 bases). Germline assignment: CDR1 SGHNT and CDR2 YYREEE (reference sequence). The CDR3 is 14 amino acids. V was trimmed by 4 bases and J by 6 bases, leaving 17 bases between them. In nucleotides, the CDR3 is TGTGCCAGCAGCAGCAACAGGGAATCCGGCGAGCAGTACTTC. Translated, it gives CASSSNRESGEQYF.

The V call is TRBV7-9, the J call TRBJ1-4; no firm D call. Trimming pared 1 base from V and 7 bases from J, leaving 13 bases between. There are 15 residues in the CDR3. The V gene's germline CDR1 is SEHNR and CDR2 FQNEAQ (reference sequence). The DNA for the CDR3 is TGTGCCAGCAGCTTAGTGGCCTACGGGATTGAAAAACTGTTTTTT. It codes for CASSLVAYGIEKLFF.

The rearrangement joins TRBV2 to TRBJ1-3; 9 bases agree with TRBD1. Germline assignment: CDR1 SNHLY and CDR2 FYNNEI. Trimming cost V 6 bases and J 4 bases; bases outside gene matches: 7. This CDR3 region has 15 residues. CDR3 bases: TGTGCCAGCAGAACGACAGGGGGAGGCGGAAACACCATATATTTT. Translating gives CASRTTGGGGNTIYF. The whole variable domain, remainder taken from reference TRBV2 and TRBJ1-3, is EPEVTQTPSHQVTQMGQEVILRCVPISNHLYFYWYRQILGQKVEFLVSFYNNEISEKSEIFDDQFSVERPDGSNFTLKIRSTKLEDSAMYFCASRTTGGGGNTIYFGEGSWLTVV.

The DNA for the CDR3 is TGTGCCACCGGACAGAACCTAAACTACAATGAGCAGTTCTTC. Its protein is CATGQNLNYNEQFF. The J gene is TRBJ2-1, the V gene TRBV15, with D possibly matching TRBD1 (6 bases). Trimming removed 8 bases from V and 3 bases from J, with 14 bases in between. The CDR3 totals 14 residues. Germline assignment: CDR1 LNHNV and CDR2 YYDKDF (reference sequence).

J is TRBJ2-2 and V is TRBV15; a possible D gene is TRBD1 (5 bases). This CDR3 region has 16 residues. Germline-derived CDR1 and CDR2 are LNHNV and YYDKDF (reference sequence). V lost 1 base and J 8 bases, leaving 17 bases between the germline ends. The CDR3 reads CATSRATGDRRGELFF. CDR3 sequence (DNA): TGTGCCACCAGCAGAGCAACAGGAGACCGCCGTGGGGAGCTGTTTTTT.

The J gene is TRBJ1-2, the V gene TRBV4-2, with TRBD1 matching 9 bases. CDR3 length equals 16 residues. Germline V gene lookup returns CDR1 LGHNA and CDR2 YNFKEQ. V shed 4 bases, J shed 4 bases, and the junction held 10 bases outside the gene matches. DNA of the CDR3: TGTGCCAGCAGCCCCGGGACAGGGTATTTTTCCTATGGCTACACCTTC. This codes for CASSPGTGYFSYGYTF.

The chain combines TRBV9 with TRBJ2-1; 9 bases are a match to TRBD2. The CDR3 contains 21 residues. The J segment lost 7 bases and the V segment lost 3 bases, leaving 26 bases of the junction unmatched. Germline V lookup: CDR1 SGDLS, CDR2 YYNGEE. CDR3 loop: CASSEPRRGGAAWGEGNEQFF. CDR3 sequence (DNA): TGTGCCAGCAGCGAACCGCGGCGGGGGGGCGCTGCTTGGGGTGAGGGGAATGAGCAGTTCTTC.

The V call is TRBV7-9, the J call TRBJ1-2; 10 bases agree with TRBD1. The CDR3 is 16 residues long. Germline V gene data show CDR1 as SEHNR and CDR2 as FQNEAQ (reference sequence). The trim removed 1 base at V and 4 bases at J, leaving 6 bases unmatched. The DNA for the CDR3 is TGTGCCAGCAGCTTAGTGGGGACAGGGGATTCCTATGGCTACACCTTC. Its translation: CASSLVGTGDSYGYTF.

The rearrangement uses TRBV10-3 and TRBJ1-2, with a tentative D call TRBD1 (5 bases). The CDR3 runs 16 residues. Trimming pared 4 bases from V and 7 bases from J, leaving 22 bases between. The germline V gene has CDR1 ENHRY and CDR2 SYGVKD. CDR3 nucleotides: TGTGCCATCAGTGGGGTAACAGGAGGGACTAACGTTGGCTACACCTTC. Its protein product is CAISGVTGGTNVGYTF.

The chain is built from TRBV15 and TRBJ2-7; unclear D gene. The CDR3 length is 13 residues. V was trimmed by 1 base and J by 6 bases, leaving 10 bases between them. CDR1 is LNHNV, CDR2 YYDKDF, per germline (reference sequence). CDR3 loop: CATSRGRWSEQYF. The DNA of the CDR3 is TGTGCCACCAGCAGAGGCCGCTGGAGCGAGCAGTACTTC.

Turning to this clone: At one of its ends the junction is not consistent with the germline gene, which may arise from a read error. This rearrangement joins TRBV15 to TRBJ1-5; perhaps TRBD1 as D (6 bases). CDR1 is LNHNV, CDR2 YYDKDF, per germline (reference sequence). The CDR3 runs 16 residues. The CDR3 loop is CATSGETGQLDQPQHF. The CDR3 coding sequence is TGTGCCACCAGCGGAGAGACAGGTCAACTAGATCAGCCCCAGCATTTT.

This sequence joins TRBV12-5 and TRBJ1-5, with 8 bases identical to TRBD1. This CDR3 has 15 residues. Germline loops: CDR1 LGHNT, CDR2 FRNRAP. V dropped 0 bases and J dropped 4; count of bases not matched to a gene: 2. This CDR3 is CASGLVTGGNQPQHF. The CDR3 region has the DNA TGTGCTAGTGGTTTGGTAACAGGGGGAAATCAGCCCCAGCATTTT.

J is TRBJ1-2 and V is TRBV11-2; D is uncertain. V shed 0 bases and J shed 8 bases, with 13 bases lying between them. The V gene's germline CDR1 is SGHAT and CDR2 FQNNGV. The CDR3 contains 14 residues. CDR3 sequence (DNA): TGTGCCAGCAGCTTAGATGAGGGCAGGATGGGCTACACCTTC. Its protein product is CASSLDEGRMGYTF.

The rearrangement links TRBV6-6 to TRBJ1-2, with a weak D call TRBD1 (5 bases). Deletions cut 7 bases from V and 2 bases from J, with 11 bases between. CDR3 length equals 13 residues. Germline lookup yields CDR1 MNHNY and CDR2 SVGAGI (reference sequence). The DNA of the CDR3 is TGTGCCAGCACTCTGGCAGGGAACTATGGCTACACCTTC. Its protein product is CASTLAGNYGYTF.

This chain links TRBV5-1 with TRBJ1-4; 8 bases line up with TRBD1. This CDR3 region has 15 residues. CDR1 and CDR2 from the germline V gene are SGHRS and YFSETQ. Unmatched junction bases numbered 11, after V lost 6 bases and J lost 7 bases. CDR3 sequence: CASMETGTGGEKLFF. In DNA form, the CDR3 reads TGCGCCAGCATGGAAACCGGGACAGGAGGTGAAAAACTGTTTTTT.

The chain has TRBV13 and TRBJ2-5; 16 nucleotides line up with TRBD2. V dropped 4 bases and J dropped 9; count of bases not matched to a gene: 8. Germline V gene data show CDR1 as PRHDT and CDR2 as FYEKMQ (reference sequence). CDR3 length: 16 residues. Here the CDR3 reads CASSSGTSGRGGAQYF. CDR3 in DNA: TGTGCCAGCAGCTCCGGGACTAGCGGGAGGGGTGGGGCCCAGTACTTC.

The rearrangement joins TRBV5-1 to TRBJ1-2, with TRBD1 matching 8 bases. Germline CDR1 reads SGHRS; CDR2 reads YFSETQ. V lost 4 bases and J lost 6; bases outside the gene matches: 5. The length of the CDR3 is 13 residues. CDR3 region: CASSKDRDHGYTF. CDR3 DNA: TGCGCCAGCAGCAAGGACAGGGACCATGGCTACACCTTC.

The rearrangement joins TRBV5-4 to TRBJ1-1; D gene unclear. Between the trimmed V and J ends, which lost 4 bases and 4 bases, there was a span of 20 bases. Germline-derived CDR1 and CDR2 are SGHNT and YYREEE (reference sequence). The CDR3 has 16 amino acids. The CDR3 region has the DNA TGTGCCAGCAGCCTCCTTCGCGCGGCCGGGATCACTGAAGCTTTCTTT. Translated: CASSLLRAAGITEAFF. Complete variable domain (other parts from reference TRBV5-4 and TRBJ1-1): ETGVTQSPTHLIKTRGQQVTLRCSSQSGHNTVSWYQQALGQGPQFIFQYYREEENGRGNFPPRFSGLQFPNYSSELNVNALELDDSALYLCASSLLRAAGITEAFFGQGTRLTVV.

The chain has TRBV2 and TRBJ1-5, with 8 bases fitting TRBD1. The CDR3 is made up of 14 amino acids. Trimming removed 6 bases from V and 7 bases from J; junction bases left unmatched: 8. Germline assignment: CDR1 SNHLY and CDR2 FYNNEI. The CDR3 protein is CASSARTGRQPQHF. For the CDR3, the DNA is TGTGCCAGCAGCGCGCGGACAGGGAGGCAGCCCCAGCATTTT.

V gene TRBV2 combines with J gene TRBJ1-2, with 9 bases matching TRBD1. J gave up 6 bases and V 4 bases, and 18 bases lay outside the gene matches. The CDR3 sequence is 18 residues long. Germline lookup yields CDR1 SNHLY and CDR2 FYNNEI. CDR3 amino acids: CASSGTGIGGQGWHGYTF. The CDR3 DNA sequence: TGTGCCAGCAGTGGGACAGGGATAGGGGGACAGGGATGGCATGGCTACACCTTC.